Reported below is one T cell receptor beta chain. The antigen is undetermined. Produced via immunoSEQ multiplex PCR; TCRdb's table is partial and in-frame only. The sample has roughly 2 million clones, about 94% seen once. This sample is part of a study of shared clonotypes between healthy human individuals. Germline V gives CDR1 LNHDA, CDR2 SQIVND (reference sequence). The CDR3 runs to 16 residues. V lost 4 bases to trimming and J lost 2 bases, with 16 bases between them. Regarding the study as a whole: Across a few donors, naive CD4 shared around 5%, naive CD8 approximately 3.5%, memory CD4 more than 2%, memory CD8 under 0.5%.

The sample comprised naive CD4+ T cells sorted from blood. Subset specified: CD45RA+ positively selected. V gene TRBV19 combines with J gene TRBJ2-3, with D uncertain. The origin of this receptor is a man between 18 and 35 years old in good health. The CDR3 DNA sequence: TGTGCCAGTAGTAACGACGGCGGACGCCCCACAGATACGCAGTATTTT. Encoded protein: CASSNDGGRPTDTQYF.